This T cell receptor beta chain was found in a study of OX40 agonist ivuxolimab in advanced cancers. Study outcomes and limitations: CD8+ T cells were the subset that, on average, had more expanded clones than CD4+.

This clone was detected once. Its antigen remains unknown. CDR3 length equals 15 residues. The V gene lost 3 bases and the J gene lost 9 bases, with 15 bases spanning the gap. Germline V lookup: CDR1 SNHLY, CDR2 FYNNEI. Profiling relied on immunoSEQ multiplex PCR, and the TCRdb table lists in-frame clones only, not all of them. The sample records 60,000 to 80,000 clones, around 85% being singletons. The source of this sequence is an adult with an advanced solid tumor such as melanoma, head and neck, liver or kidney cancer. The V call is TRBV2, the J call TRBJ1-6; a weak D match, TRBD1 (5 bases). Specimen: CD4+ or CD8+ T cells sorted from blood, collected in a trial of the OX40 agonist ivuxolimab. This chain's CDR3 is CASSDMGRAGSPLHF. The DNA of the CDR3 is TGTGCCAGCAGTGATATGGGCAGGGCAGGTTCACCCCTCCACTTT.